This T cell receptor (beta chain) was recorded in a study of T-cell reconstitution after alpha-beta-depleted transplantation in children. Broader study findings: Alpha-beta T cells present about two months after transplant were reported to originate from several hundred expanded graft clones.

The library targeted TCRbeta and was prepared with unique molecular identifiers. A single record per CDR3 protein comes from TCRdb applying MiXCR to the PCR reads. The sample has about a million distinct CDR3 sequences, about 26% seen once. The trim removed 4 bases at V and 2 bases at J, leaving 4 bases unmatched. Germline V CDR1 and CDR2: KGHSH, LQKENI. This CDR3 region has 15 residues. Comments on this clonotype: Its specificity is unknown.

This clonotype was obtained from a boy under two years old who had a stem cell transplant for SCID, so the T cells may come from the graft donor. The specimen was PBMCs, mostly from graft donor cells, collected 360 days after TCRalphabeta/CD19-depleted stem cell transplant. The rearrangement uses TRBV18 and TRBJ1-5; 8 bases line up with TRBD1. The CDR3 DNA follows: TGTGCCAGCTCACTGACAGGGGAGGGCAATCAGCCCCAGCATTTT. Protein: CASSLTGEGNQPQHF.